The clone carrying this T cell receptor beta chain was detected only a few times. It was with 60 Vbeta and 13 Jbeta primers that the PCR ran. Only in-frame clones appear in the TCRdb table, and some are missing; sequencing was by immunoSEQ multiplex PCR. The data show approximately 240,000 clones, with about 80% seen just once and roughly 2.6% held by the top ten. Trimming removed 3 bases from V and 4 bases from J; junction bases left unmatched: 3. Germline lookup yields CDR1 SGHTS and CDR2 YDEGEE. The CDR3 contains 14 residues. This entry comes from a study of cytomegalovirus exposure and HLA in healthy donors.

Specimen: PBMCs. The genes are TRBV5-8 and TRBJ1-4; 7 nucleotides align to TRBD1. This receptor was identified in a woman in her fifties or sixties in good health and CMV-seropositive. CDR3 in amino acids: CASSSGQINEKLFF. The CDR3 bases are TGTGCCAGCAGCTCGGGACAGATTAATGAAAAACTGTTTTTT.